The next 22 T cell receptor beta chains were all read from a single sample in a study of T cells in Graves' hyperthyroidism and ophthalmopathy. Amplified TCR beta CDR3 regions came from RNA transcripts. The HTBI primer set was used in a first-round RT-PCR of the TCR CDR3. Each CDR3 protein gets one entry after TCRdb re-called the multiplex PCR reads with MiXCR. Of hundreds of thousands of distinct CDR3 sequences detected, roughly a third appear once; the ten largest clones hold approximately 31%. What was sequenced was blood. These receptor sequences come from a woman aged 35 to 49 with Graves' hyperthyroidism.

The table lists this clonotype with a count of one. The chain recombines TRBV7-9 with TRBJ1-3, with 7 bases lining up with TRBD1. The junction had 6 bases not matched to a gene; V was cut back by 5 bases and J by 8 bases. The V gene's germline CDR1 is SEHNR and CDR2 FQNEAQ (reference sequence). CDR3 length: 13 amino acids. The CDR3 nucleotides read TGTGCCAGCAGCCGAGGGGACAGCGACACCATATATTTT. Residues: CASSRGDSDTIYF.

This clonotype was seen ten or more times. The chain uses TRBV29-1 and TRBJ1-4, with D maybe TRBD1 (5 bases). Trimming left V 4 bases short and J 7 bases short, with 16 bases between. CDR3 length equals 14 residues. From germline, CDR1 is SQVTM and CDR2 ANQGSEA. CDR3 residues: CSVAFQGWGEKLFF. The CDR3 bases are TGCAGCGTTGCGTTCCAGGGTTGGGGTGAAAAACTGTTTTTT. The full variable domain, with the rest looked up from reference TRBV29-1 and TRBJ1-4, is SAVISQKPSRDICQRGTSLTIQCQVDSQVTMMFWYRQQPGQSLTLIATANQGSEATYESGFVIDKFPISRPNLTFSTLTVSNMSPEDSSIYLCSVAFQGWGEKLFFGSGTQLSVL.

This clonotype has at least ten counts. One end of the junction fails to match germline, which may point to a read error. The rearrangement links TRBV6-5 to TRBJ1-6, with D perhaps TRBD1 (6 bases). The CDR3 contains 15 residues. Looked up from germline, CDR1 is MNHEY and CDR2 is SVGAGI. CDR3 coding DNA: TGTGCCAGCAGTGAAATCGACAGGACCAATTCGCCCCTCCACTTT. Its protein product is CASSEIDRTNSPLHF.

This clonotype came up a few times. The chain has TRBV10-3 and TRBJ1-4; no clear D gene. This CDR3 is built from 20 residues. The germline V gene encodes CDR1 ENHRY and CDR2 SYGVKD. V was pared by 2 bases and J by 3 bases, with 25 bases between. CDR3 DNA sequence: TGTGCCATCAGTGAGGGTCGCGGTGGGGTAATAGGCGGCCCTAATGAAAAACTGTTTTTT. Translating gives CAISEGRGGVIGGPNEKLFF.

This clonotype occurred a few times. The junction departs from germline at one end; a sequencing error may be responsible. V and J are TRBV6-5 and TRBJ1-3; D gene unclear. The germline CDR1 and CDR2 sequences are MNHEY and SVGAGI. This CDR3 has 15 amino acids. The CDR3 protein is CASSPRGAPGNTIYF. The CDR3 DNA is TGCGCCAGCAGCCCCCGGGGTGCCCCTGGAAACACCATATATTTT.

This sequence joins TRBV7-2 and TRBJ1-1, with unresolved D. Looked up from germline, CDR1 is SGHTA and CDR2 is FQGNSA. The V end was cut by 5 bases, the J end by 0 bases, with 13 bases between. CDR3 size: 15 residues. CDR3 coding DNA: TGTGCCAGCAGCCAAGGCCCGAGAATGAACACTGAAGCTTTCTTT. Amino acid sequence: CASSQGPRMNTEAFF.

This clonotype has ten or more counts. The chain employs TRBV7-9 and TRBJ1-1; D is unresolved. Germline V gene lookup returns CDR1 SEHNR and CDR2 FQNEAQ (reference sequence). V was cut by 3 bases and J by 3 bases, with 14 bases left in between. The CDR3 sequence is 15 residues long. The DNA of the CDR3 is TGTGCCAGCAGCTTTAATACACCGGTCGACACTGAAGCTTTCTTT. It is translated as CASSFNTPVDTEAFF.

The rearrangement links TRBV6-5 to TRBJ1-1; D gene unclear. Germline CDR1 reads MNHEY; CDR2 reads SVGAGI. This CDR3 has 15 residues. The V end lost 2 bases, the J end lost 7 bases, and 17 bases lay between the germline ends. The CDR3 sequence: CASSYEGQVLFEAFF. DNA of the CDR3: TGTGCCAGCAGTTACGAGGGTCAGGTCCTTTTTGAAGCTTTCTTT.

The chain has TRBV11-2 and TRBJ1-6, with no clear D. CDR1 SGHAT and CDR2 FQNNGV come from the germline V gene. The CDR3 contains 13 residues. Trimming left V 5 bases short and J 8 bases short, with 10 bases between. CDR3 region: CASSGVIDSPLHF. The CDR3 coding sequence is TGTGCCAGCAGCGGGGTGATTGATTCACCCCTCCACTTT.

This clonotype appeared many times. This rearrangement joins TRBV7-9 to TRBJ1-3; weak D call: TRBD1 (5 bases). CDR1 and CDR2 (germline): SEHNR, FQNEAQ (reference sequence). This CDR3 comprises 13 residues. Trimming shortened V by 11 bases and J by 0 bases, and 11 bases separated the two germline ends. In DNA form, the CDR3 reads TGTGCCGGAACAGGAAGCTCTGGAAACACCATATATTTT. This translates into CAGTGSSGNTIYF.

Of note for this clonotype: The CDR3 end shows no conserved phenylalanine or tryptophan, and so a read error is likely. The CDR3 here is CASSVARDTEAFL. The CDR3 nucleotides are TGTGCCAGCAGCGTGGCTAGGGACACTGAAGCTTTCCTT. The gene calls are TRBV7-9 and TRBJ1-1; D remains unclear. V lost 5 bases and J 3 bases, leaving 10 bases between the germline ends. Germline lookup yields CDR1 SEHNR and CDR2 FQNEAQ (reference sequence). The CDR3 covers 13 residues.

With regard to this clonotype: The junction shows a germline mismatch at one end, possibly a read error. The V and J genes are TRBV9 and TRBJ1-1; D ambiguous. This CDR3 has 14 amino acids. Looked up from germline, CDR1 is SGDLS and CDR2 is YYNGEE. The CDR3 sequence is CASSPGGMNTEASF. The CDR3, as DNA: TGTGCCAGCAGCCCCGGCGGAATGAACACTGAAGCTTCCTTT.

This clonotype was seen many times. The V call is TRBV7-9, the J call TRBJ1-2; a weak D match, TRBD1 (6 bases). Germline assignment: CDR1 SEHNR and CDR2 FQNEAQ (reference sequence). This CDR3 is built from 14 residues. The V and J ends lost 4 bases and 6 bases respectively, with 15 bases between them. CDR3 coding DNA: TGTGCCAGCAGCTCACCACAGGGAGGCAATGGCTACACCTTC. Protein product: CASSSPQGGNGYTF.

The chain uses TRBV5-1 and TRBJ1-2; no clear D gene. The CDR3 is made up of 14 amino acids. Trimming cost V 0 bases and J 6 bases, with 12 bases left between them. Germline-derived CDR1 and CDR2 are SGHRS and YFSETQ. CDR3 DNA sequence: TGCGCCAGCAGCTTGGAAGCCGGGTATGATGGCTACACCTTC. Amino acids: CASSLEAGYDGYTF.

This clonotype was seen many times. V usage is TRBV2 and J usage is TRBJ1-1; D is perhaps TRBD1 (6 bases). Germline V CDR1 and CDR2: SNHLY, FYNNEI. V lost 4 bases and J lost 5, with 14 bases in between. The CDR3 is 14 amino acids. CDR3 in DNA: TGTGCCAGCAGTGTACAGGGTGTGCGGACTGAAGCTTTCTTT. Translating it yields CASSVQGVRTEAFF.

For this clonotype: Since a much larger clone is just one base distant, this may be a read error. The CDR3 region has the DNA TGCAGTGGGAACGGGGATAGGGGCTATGGCTACACCTTC. Translated: CSGNGDRGYGYTF. The rearrangement joins TRBV20-1 to TRBJ1-2, with D possibly matching TRBD1 (5 bases). The CDR3 contains 13 residues. CDR1 DFQATT and CDR2 SNEGSKA come from the germline V gene (reference sequence). V was shortened by 7 bases and J by 4 bases, with 16 bases between the two germline ends.

V gene TRBV29-1 combines with J gene TRBJ2-7, with D uncertain. Germline CDR1 reads SQVTM; CDR2 reads ANQGSEA. The CDR3 is made up of 12 amino acids. V was shortened by 5 bases and J by 0 bases, with 8 bases between the two germline ends. The CDR3 region is CSVLSLSYEQYF. The CDR3 DNA follows: TGCAGCGTTTTATCCCTCTCCTACGAGCAGTACTTC.

CDR3 region: CASSDRSGGSPLHF. CDR3 sequence (DNA): TGTGCCAGCAGTGATCGATCAGGGGGTTCACCCCTCCACTTT. This sequence joins TRBV25-1 and TRBJ1-6, with TRBD1 matching 7 bases. Trimming cost V 3 bases and J 9 bases; bases outside gene matches: 5. In germline, CDR1 is MGHDK, CDR2 SYGVNS. The length of the CDR3 is 14 residues. The variable domain in full, with the rest retrieved from reference TRBV25-1 and TRBJ1-6, is EADIYQTPRYLVIGTGKKITLECSQTMGHDKMYWYQQDPGMELHLIHYSYGVNSTEKGDLSSESTVSRIRTEHFPLTLESARPSHTSQYLCASSDRSGGSPLHFGNGTRLTVT.

The table lists this clonotype with a count of one. A read error may explain this, as a much larger clone is one base away. This chain links TRBV10-3 with TRBJ2-2; D is possibly TRBD1 (5 bases). The CDR3 is made up of 13 amino acids. V lost 3 bases and J 10 bases, leaving 12 bases between the germline ends. Germline values: CDR1 ENHRY, CDR2 SYGVKD. The CDR3 loop is CAISDPQGSELFF. The CDR3 nucleotides read TGTGCCATCAGTGATCCCCAGGGTTCGGAGCTGTTTTTT.

The sample holds many counts of this clonotype. The rearrangement links TRBV29-1 to TRBJ2-7; no clear D gene. This CDR3 contains 15 residues. Germline assignment: CDR1 SQVTM and CDR2 ANQGSEA. V dropped 4 bases and J dropped 1 base, with 17 bases sitting between them. CDR3 coding DNA: TGCAGCGTTGCATACCCCAGCAGGCTATCCTACGAGCAGTACTTC. This encodes CSVAYPSRLSYEQYF.

The chain has TRBV7-2 and TRBJ1-4, with no clear D. The CDR3 has 15 residues. The V end was cut by 8 bases, the J end by 7 bases, with 20 bases between. The germline CDR1 and CDR2 sequences are SGHTA and FQGNSA. The CDR3 protein is CASRPGSVGTEKLFF. As DNA, the CDR3 is TGTGCCAGCCGACCGGGTTCGGTGGGCACTGAAAAACTGTTTTTT. The whole variable domain, remainder taken from reference TRBV7-2 and TRBJ1-4, is GAGVSQSPSNKVTEKGKDVELRCDPISGHTALYWYRQSLGQGLEFLIYFQGNSAPDKSGLPSDRFSAERTGGSVSTLTIQRTQQEDSAVYLCASRPGSVGTEKLFFGSGTQLSVL.

This clonotype was counted many times. The J gene is TRBJ1-4, the V gene TRBV7-2; no reliable D call. Trimming cost V 5 bases and J 0 bases, with 16 bases left between them. Germline values: CDR1 SGHTA, CDR2 FQGNSA. This CDR3 is 17 amino acids long. CDR3 amino acids: CASSPGERVATNEKLFF. In DNA, the CDR3 is TGTGCCAGCAGCCCCGGAGAAAGAGTCGCAACTAATGAAAAACTGTTTTTT.